This entry features one T cell receptor (beta chain) sequence. Its antigen is currently unknown. Every individual CD8+ T cell subset underwent sorting in triplicate at around 300,000 cells apiece. The data are from a study of CXCR3-negative and CXCR3-positive naive CD8 T cells. General study results and limits: Most assays used freshly isolated PBMCs, as cryopreservation partially reduced CXCR3. TRB CDR3 hydrophobicity was greater in CXCR3-positive naive cells than in CXCR3-negative naive cells.

The germline CDR1 and CDR2 sequences are SEHNR and FQNEAQ (reference sequence). The CDR3 loop spans 14 amino acids. UMI labels and 5' RACE were used to prepare the TRB cDNA libraries. No DNA is given; TCRdb re-called the 5' RACE reads and lists each CDR3 protein once. Recorded for this sample: tens of thousands of distinct CDR3 sequences. This clonotype was sampled from a human donor in good health. Some clones in this sample may be carry-over from other donors' samples. The chain uses TRBV7-9 and TRBJ1-1. Sequencing input: naive CXCR3+ CD8+ T cells from blood. Subset given: CD45RO-CCR7+CD27+CD95- naive CD8+ T cells expressing CXCR3 (TNR3+). Here the CDR3 reads CASTGIEDGVEAFF. Looking up the rest from reference TRBV7-9 and TRBJ1-1 gives the full variable domain: DTGVSQNPRHKITKRGQNVTFRCDPISEHNRLYWYRQTLGQGPEFLTYFQNEAQLEKSRLLSDRFSAERPKGSFSTLEIQRTEQGDSAMYLCASTGIEDGVEAFFGQGTRLTVV.